This TCR beta chain was captured in a study of long-term antiretroviral therapy in people with HIV. At the survey level, the v3.0 immunoSEQ assay was run. TCRdb's table, derived via immunoSEQ multiplex PCR, lists solely in-frame clones and lacks some. This table holds 20,000 or so clones, 80% to 90% found once. Trimming took 1 base from V and 5 from J, leaving 12 bases between them. Germline values: CDR1 SGHNT, CDR2 YYREEE (reference sequence). The length of the CDR3 is 14 residues. The chain combines TRBV5-4 with TRBJ2-5; D possibly uses TRBD1 or TRBD2 (6 bases each). Sequencing used unsorted PBMCs, obtained 1.9 years after starting antiretroviral therapy. The source of this sequence is a woman aged 45 to 65 with HIV. The CDR3 sequence: CASSLPGAWETQYF. The CDR3 nucleotides are TGTGCCAGCAGCTTGCCGGGGGCATGGGAGACCCAGTACTTC.